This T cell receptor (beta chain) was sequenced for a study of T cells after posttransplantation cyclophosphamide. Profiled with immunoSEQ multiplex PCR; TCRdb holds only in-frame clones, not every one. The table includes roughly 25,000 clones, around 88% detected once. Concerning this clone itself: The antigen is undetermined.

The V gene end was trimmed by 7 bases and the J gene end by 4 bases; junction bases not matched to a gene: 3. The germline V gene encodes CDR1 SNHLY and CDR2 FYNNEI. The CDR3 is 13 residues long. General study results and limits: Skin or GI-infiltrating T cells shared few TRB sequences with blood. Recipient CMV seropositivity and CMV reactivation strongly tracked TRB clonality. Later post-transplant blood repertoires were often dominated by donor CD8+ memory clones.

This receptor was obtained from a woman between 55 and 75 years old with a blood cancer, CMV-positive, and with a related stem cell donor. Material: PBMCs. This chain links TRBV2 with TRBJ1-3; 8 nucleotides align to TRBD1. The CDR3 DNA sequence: TGTGCCAGCAATCACAGGGGGGGAAACACCATATATTTT. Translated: CASNHRGGNTIYF.